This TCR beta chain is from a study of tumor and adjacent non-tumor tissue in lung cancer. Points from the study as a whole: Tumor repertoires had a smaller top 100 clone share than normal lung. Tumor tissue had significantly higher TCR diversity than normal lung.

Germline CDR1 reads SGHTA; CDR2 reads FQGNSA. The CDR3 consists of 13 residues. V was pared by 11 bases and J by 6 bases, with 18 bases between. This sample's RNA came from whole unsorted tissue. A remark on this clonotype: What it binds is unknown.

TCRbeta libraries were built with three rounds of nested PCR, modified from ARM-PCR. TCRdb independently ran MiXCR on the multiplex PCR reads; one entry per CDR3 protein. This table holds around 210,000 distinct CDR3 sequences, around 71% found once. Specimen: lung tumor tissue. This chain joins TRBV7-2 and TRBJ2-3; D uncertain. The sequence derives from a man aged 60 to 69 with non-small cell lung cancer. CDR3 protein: CASTYGPIDTQYF. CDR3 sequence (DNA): TGTGCCTCCACTTACGGGCCCATCGATACGCAGTATTTT.